This T cell receptor beta chain is from a study of technical replicates of blood from several donors. Profiling relied on immunoSEQ multiplex PCR, and the TCRdb table lists in-frame clones only, not all of them. The table includes about 100,000 clones, nearly 96% detected once. Looked up from germline, CDR1 is GTSNPN and CDR2 is SVGIG (reference sequence). The CDR3 runs to 12 residues. V was clipped by 5 bases and J by 3 bases; unmatched bases: 4. This sequence was found in a human donor in good health. Sequenced input: T cells isolated from PBMCs. The V call is TRBV30, the J call TRBJ2-7; TRBD1 aligns across 7 bases. CDR3 sequence reads: CAWETGSYEQYF. The CDR3 region has the DNA TGTGCCTGGGAGACAGGGAGCTACGAGCAGTACTTC.